The clone carrying this T cell receptor beta chain has just a few counts. What it recognizes is unknown. The data were obtained in a study of T cell repertoires in cytomegalovirus infection. Whole-study context: Well-studied HLA-B-restricted CMV epitopes were used in the study alongside recently identified HLA-C-restricted ones. Signatures in public TCR beta sequences pointed to both CMV infection and matching HLA type.

Whole-study findings and limits: CMV-specific TCR beta clonotypes restricted by HLA-C dominated the ex vivo response. Of the TCR beta families, the public ones yielded a cumulative frequency that identified carriers of CMV plus the relevant HLA.

A single record per CDR3 protein comes from TCRdb applying MiXCR to the reads. The table shows tens of thousands of distinct CDR3 sequences, with about a fifth occurring only once. The germline V gene encodes CDR1 LGHNA and CDR2 YSLEER. The CDR3 runs 18 residues. Deletions cut 0 bases from V and 2 bases from J, with 17 bases between. This material consisted of CD8+ T cells from cultured PBMCs, taken from culture after CMV antigen stimulation. The chain uses TRBV4-3 and TRBJ2-4; D gene unclear. This TCR was sampled from a human donor in good health (CMV status not recorded). Some clones in this sample may be carry-over from other donors' samples. CDR3 coding DNA: TGCGCCAGCAGCCAAGATATGTGGGGTTCGAGGACCAAAAACATTCAGTACTTC. Its protein product is CASSQDMWGSRTKNIQYF.